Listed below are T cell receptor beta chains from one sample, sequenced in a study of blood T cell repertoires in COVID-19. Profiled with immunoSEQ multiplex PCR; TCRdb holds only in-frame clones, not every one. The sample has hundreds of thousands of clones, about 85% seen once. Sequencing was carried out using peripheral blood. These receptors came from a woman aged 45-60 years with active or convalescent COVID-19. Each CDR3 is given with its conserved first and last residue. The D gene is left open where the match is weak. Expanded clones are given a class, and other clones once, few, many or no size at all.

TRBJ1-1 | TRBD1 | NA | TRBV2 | CASSEAGTGGEAEAFF | TGTGCCAGCAGTGAAGCGGGGACAGGGGGGGAGGCTGAAGCTTTCTTT
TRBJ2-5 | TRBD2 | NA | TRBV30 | CAWSTSGIGETQYF | TGTGCCTGGAGCACTAGCGGGATAGGAGAGACCCAGTACTTC
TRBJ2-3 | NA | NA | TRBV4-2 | CASSQVRAETDTQYF | TGTGCCAGCAGCCAAGTTCGAGCGGAGACAGATACGCAGTATTTT
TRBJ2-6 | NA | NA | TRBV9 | CASSGPGFSGANVLTF | TGTGCCAGCAGCGGCCCAGGGTTTTCAGGGGCCAACGTCCTGACTTTC
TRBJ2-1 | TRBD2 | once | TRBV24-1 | CATSAGSGRAGYNEQFF | TGTGCCACCTCAGCAGGTAGCGGGAGGGCCGGGTACAATGAGCAGTTCTTC
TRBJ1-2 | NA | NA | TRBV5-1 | CASSFDSYGYTF | TGCGCCAGCAGCTTTGACAGCTATGGCTACACCTTC
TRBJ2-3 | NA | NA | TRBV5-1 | CASAASDHTDTQYF | TGCGCCAGCGCGGCTAGCGACCACACAGATACGCAGTATTTT
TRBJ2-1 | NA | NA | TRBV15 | CATSRRGVRYNEQFF | TGTGCCACCAGCAGGCGCGGGGTACGCTACAATGAGCAGTTCTTC
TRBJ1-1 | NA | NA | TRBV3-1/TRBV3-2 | CASSPDVGIAFF | TGTGCCAGCAGCCCCGATGTCGGGATAGCTTTCTTT
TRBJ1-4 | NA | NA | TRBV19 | CASLPKGQSNEKLFF | TGTGCCAGTTTACCTAAAGGACAGTCTAATGAAAAACTGTTTTTT
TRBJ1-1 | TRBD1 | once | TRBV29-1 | CSVVPERTGDSEAFF | TGCAGCGTTGTGCCGGAAAGGACAGGAGACTCTGAAGCTTTCTTT
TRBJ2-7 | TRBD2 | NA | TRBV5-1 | CASSPGLPDEQYF | TGCGCCAGCAGCCCGGGACTACCGGACGAGCAGTACTTC
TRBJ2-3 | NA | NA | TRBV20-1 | CSAYNTQYF | TGCAGTGCTTATAATACGCAGTATTTT
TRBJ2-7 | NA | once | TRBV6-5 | CASSYYGGDRPYEQYF | TGTGCCAGCAGTTACTACGGGGGGGACAGACCCTACGAGCAGTACTTC
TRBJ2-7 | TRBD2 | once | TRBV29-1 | CSASGGYSYEQYF | TGCAGTGCTAGCGGGGGCTACTCCTACGAGCAGTACTTC
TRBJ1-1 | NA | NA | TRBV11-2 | CASSSYNAVATGFF | TGTGCCAGCAGCTCTTATAATGCCGTGGCGACAGGCTTCTTT
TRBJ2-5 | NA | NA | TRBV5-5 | CASSPQGRRETQYF | TGTGCCAGCAGCCCACAGGGGAGGCGAGAGACCCAGTACTTC
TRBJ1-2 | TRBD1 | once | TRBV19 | CASSLDRGRGYTF | TGTGCCAGTAGCCTAGACAGGGGTCGAGGCTACACCTTC
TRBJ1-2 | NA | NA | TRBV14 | CASSPHGAGLTYTF | TGTGCCAGCAGCCCGCATGGGGCAGGGCTGACCTACACCTTC
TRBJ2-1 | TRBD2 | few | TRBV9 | CASSVSGGSSYNEQFF | TGTGCCAGCAGCGTATCGGGCGGGAGCTCCTACAATGAGCAGTTCTTC
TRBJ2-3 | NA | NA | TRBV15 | CATSRDRRPGTDTQYF | TGTGCCACCAGCAGAGACCGGAGACCCGGCACAGATACGCAGTATTTT
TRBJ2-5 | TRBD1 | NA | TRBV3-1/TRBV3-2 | CASSRQDRAGETQYF | TGTGCCAGCAGCCGGCAGGACAGGGCGGGGGAGACCCAGTACTTC
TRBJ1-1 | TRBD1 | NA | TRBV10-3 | CAIREQGAGTEAFF | TGTGCCATCAGGGAACAGGGGGCAGGAACTGAAGCTTTCTTT
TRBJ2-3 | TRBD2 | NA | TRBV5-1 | CASSLGVLAGPRKSTDTQYF | TGCGCCAGCAGCTTGGGAGTACTAGCGGGACCACGTAAGAGCACAGATACGCAGTATTTT
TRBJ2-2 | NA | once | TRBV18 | CASSPRDGTGELFF | TGTGCCAGCTCACCCAGGGATGGGACCGGGGAGCTGTTTTTT
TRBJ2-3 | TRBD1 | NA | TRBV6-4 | CASRPTGASADTQYF | TGTGCCAGCAGACCGACAGGGGCTAGCGCAGATACGCAGTATTTT
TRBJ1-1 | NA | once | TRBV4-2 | CASSQDLGGTEAFF | TGTGCCAGCAGCCAAGATCTAGGAGGGACTGAAGCTTTCTTT
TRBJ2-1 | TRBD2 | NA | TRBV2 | CASSGTSGGYNEQFF | TGTGCCAGCAGCGGGACTAGCGGGGGCTACAATGAGCAGTTCTTC
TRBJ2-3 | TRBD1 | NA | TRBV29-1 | CSVGGTGTRSTDTQYF | TGCAGCGTTGGGGGGACAGGAACCCGTAGCACAGATACGCAGTATTTT
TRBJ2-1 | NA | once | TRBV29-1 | CSVETDPGDEQFF | TGCAGCGTTGAGACGGACCCGGGGGATGAGCAGTTCTTC
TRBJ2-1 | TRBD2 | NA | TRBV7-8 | CASSLALSGRRGFF | TGTGCCAGCAGCTTAGCCCTGAGCGGGAGGAGGGGGTTCTTC
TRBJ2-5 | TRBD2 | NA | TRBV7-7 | CASSLNGLAGRETQYF | TGTGCTAGCAGCTTAAACGGACTAGCGGGAAGGGAGACCCAGTACTTC
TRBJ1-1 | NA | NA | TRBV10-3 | CAISGQAMNTEAFF | TGTGCCATCAGTGGACAGGCGATGAACACTGAAGCTTTCTTT
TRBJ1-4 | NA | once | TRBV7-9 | CASSQVGRLNEKLFF | TGTGCCAGCAGCCAAGTGGGGCGGCTTAATGAAAAACTGTTTTTT
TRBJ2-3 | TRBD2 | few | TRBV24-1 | CATSEVTSGRETDTQYF | TGTGCCACCAGTGAGGTGACTAGCGGGAGGGAAACAGATACGCAGTATTTT